Below, 3 T cell receptor beta chains from the same sample are listed, as sequenced in a study of beta chain features in type 1 diabetes. Sequenced material consisted of expressed TCRB transcripts (all of the isolated RNA was reverse transcribed). Clones were read by immunoSEQ multiplex PCR, and TCRdb kept only the in-frame ones, dropping some. The sample holds under 500,000 clones, roughly 31% seen once. The sample was naive CD4+ T cells from blood. All receptors come from a man aged 18 to 30 in good health.

This sequence joins TRBV29-1 and TRBJ2-3; either TRBD1 or TRBD2 may fit D (6 bases each). CDR1 SQVTM and CDR2 ANQGSEA come from the germline V gene. V shed 0 bases and J shed 4 bases, with 17 bases lying between them. The CDR3 covers 16 residues. The CDR3 sequence: CSVEDSGGPRPDTQYF. As DNA, the CDR3 is TGCAGCGTTGAAGATTCCGGGGGCCCCCGGCCAGATACGCAGTATTTT.

The rearrangement uses TRBV14 and TRBJ1-1; tentative D call: TRBD1 (5 bases). This CDR3 is 14 amino acids long. Trimming shortened V by 1 base and J by 4 bases, and 10 bases separated the two germline ends. Germline CDR1 and CDR2: SGHDN and FVKESK. CDR3 in amino acids: CASSQGGASTEAFF. The CDR3 region has the DNA TGTGCCAGCAGCCAAGGAGGGGCTTCCACTGAAGCTTTCTTT.

This clone was observed a few times. V is TRBV9 and J is TRBJ2-1; no clear D gene. Trimming stripped 6 bases from V and 0 bases from J, with 13 bases between. Per germline, CDR1 SGDLS and CDR2 YYNGEE. This CDR3 is 15 amino acids long. The CDR3 is CASTMAGDSYNEQFF. The CDR3 DNA sequence: TGTGCCAGCACCATGGCTGGGGACTCCTACAATGAGCAGTTCTTC.